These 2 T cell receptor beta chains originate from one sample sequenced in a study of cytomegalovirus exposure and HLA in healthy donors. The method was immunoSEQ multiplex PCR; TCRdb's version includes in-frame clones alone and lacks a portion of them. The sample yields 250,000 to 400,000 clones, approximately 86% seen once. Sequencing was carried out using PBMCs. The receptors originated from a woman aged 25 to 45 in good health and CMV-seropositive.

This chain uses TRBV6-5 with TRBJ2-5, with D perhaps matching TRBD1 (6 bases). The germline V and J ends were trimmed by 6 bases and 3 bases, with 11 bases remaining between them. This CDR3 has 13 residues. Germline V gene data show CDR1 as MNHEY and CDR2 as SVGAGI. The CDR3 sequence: CASRSGVEETQYF. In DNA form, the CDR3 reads TGTGCCAGCAGGTCAGGGGTGGAAGAGACCCAGTACTTC.

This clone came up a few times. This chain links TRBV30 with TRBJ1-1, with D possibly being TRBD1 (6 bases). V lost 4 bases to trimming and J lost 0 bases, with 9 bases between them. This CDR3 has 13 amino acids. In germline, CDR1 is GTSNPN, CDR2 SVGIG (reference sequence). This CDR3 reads CAWTGTLNTEAFF. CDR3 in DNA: TGTGCCTGGACCGGGACATTGAACACTGAAGCTTTCTTT.